The T cell receptor beta chain described here comes from a study of cytotoxic CD8 clonotypes in ibrutinib-treated CLL. Looking at the study overall: The patients comprised some twelve relapsed/refractory and some 15 treatment-naive cases, 17 to 18 IGHV unmutated.

V shed 6 bases and J 7 bases; nucleotides not matched to a gene: 6. The CDR3 sequence is 13 residues long. Germline V gene lookup returns CDR1 SGHAT and CDR2 FQNNGV. Turning to this clone: The antigen remains unidentified.

Around 2 micrograms of genomic DNA (from cryopreserved PBMCs) were used for TCR beta libraries. Study-level findings and limits: Sample timing was unmatched between remission and later-progressing patients; lymph nodes unstudied.

The method was immunoSEQ multiplex PCR; TCRdb's version includes in-frame clones alone and lacks a portion of them. The table has hundreds of thousands of clones, more than 75% seen once. The receptor comes from a human donor with chronic lymphocytic leukemia. Sequenced here: PBMCs, sampled after 12 months of ibrutinib treatment. The rearrangement joins TRBV11-2 to TRBJ1-2; 9 bases are a match to TRBD1. CDR3 in amino acids: CASRPTGGFGYTF. CDR3 nucleotide sequence: TGTGCCAGCAGACCCACAGGGGGCTTTGGCTACACCTTC.